This T cell receptor (beta chain) was documented in a study of post-analysis software for immune sequencing data. V lost 8 bases and J lost 2; bases outside the gene matches: 6. The CDR3 is 14 residues long. Findings of the study overall: The normalized Chao1 diversity of multiple sclerosis patients was significantly lower than that of controls. Controls had lower frequencies than patients of four or five TRBV segments, which included TRBV5-6, TRBV5-1 and TRBV20-1.

On this clonotype itself: Its target is unknown.

Incorporated into the TCR beta cDNA libraries were unique molecular identifiers, which served to reduce PCR and sequencing biases. Using its own MiXCR run on the PCR reads, TCRdb lists one record per CDR3 protein. The sample gives 600,000 to 700,000 distinct CDR3 sequences, 55% to 70% of which show up once; roughly 12% is in the top ten. The clonotype originates from a girl aged 2 to 9 with multiple sclerosis. V is TRBV12-3 or TRBV12-4 and J is TRBJ2-1; 7 bases are shared with TRBD1. The specimen was blood. In nucleotides, the CDR3 is TGTGCCAGCCATAGACAGGGCACCTACAATGAGCAGTTCTTC. Translation: CASHRQGTYNEQFF.